This T cell receptor beta chain was identified during a study of T cells in narcolepsy. Study findings and constraints: Some memory CD4+ repertoires had no autoreactive clone sequences.

Regarding this clone: The antigen is not known.

TCRdb's copy holds only in-frame clones and misses some; the assay was immunoSEQ multiplex PCR. The sample includes some 30,000 clones, about 80% seen only once; the top ten take over 1%. The CDR3 loop spans 15 amino acids. Trimming stripped 0 bases from V and 4 bases from J, with 10 bases between. Germline V lookup: CDR1 SGDLS, CDR2 YYNGEE. The chain links TRBV9 to TRBJ1-4; D unresolved. Sequencing was done on a sample of CD45RA- memory CD4+ T cells from PBMCs. This sequence was found in a human donor with narcolepsy. DNA for the CDR3: TGTGCCAGCAGCGTAGACGTTGGATTTAATGAAAAACTGTTTTTT. It codes for CASSVDVGFNEKLFF.